This TCR beta chain was recorded in a study of T-cell reconstitution after alpha-beta-depleted transplantation in children. Unique molecular identifiers were built into the TCRbeta library. MiXCR, run by TCRdb on the PCR reads, gives a single entry per CDR3 protein. The sample has over 550,000 distinct CDR3 sequences, 10% seen once; the top ten hold about 4%. The CDR3 is 14 residues long. With 3 bases removed from V and 4 bases from J, the gap between germline ends came to 13 bases. Per germline, CDR1 MDHEN and CDR2 SYDVKM. This clonotype was counted at least ten times. The sample here was PBMCs from the stem cell graft donor, taken from the stem cell graft. The chain is built from TRBV28 and TRBJ2-7; D may be TRBD2 (5 bases). The source is a human donor who donated a stem cell graft to a child with acute myeloid leukemia. The CDR3 DNA sequence: TGTGCCAGCAGTTTCGCTAGCCCCCTTTACGAGCAGTACTTC. Protein: CASSFASPLYEQYF.